In this sample, the clone carrying this TCR beta chain turned up a few times. Losses at the gene ends were 6 bases for V and 3 bases for J; bases not matched to a gene: 4. This CDR3 has 13 residues. The V gene's germline CDR1 is LNHDA and CDR2 SQIVND (reference sequence). The table came from immunoSEQ multiplex PCR; TCRdb's copy has only in-frame clones and leaves some out. The table shows tens of thousands of clones, with more than 60% occurring only once. This sample was taken from a study of blood T cell repertoires in COVID-19. The material sequenced was peripheral blood. The V call is TRBV19, the J call TRBJ1-1; 7 bases fit TRBD1. The sequence was obtained from a man aged 70 or older with acute or convalescent COVID-19. CDR3 loop: CASRLQGDTEAFF. The CDR3 coding sequence is TGTGCCAGTAGACTCCAGGGGGACACTGAAGCTTTCTTT.